This TCR beta chain came from a study of T cells after yellow fever vaccination. Study-wide points: Abundant bulk-derived clonotypes could contaminate FACS-sorted repertoires. Subsequent booster samples again held most clones from primary vaccination (just under 98% CD4, about 90% CD8).

Making TCR cDNA involved 5'RACE template switching, which added UMIs and a universal primer site. In TCRdb, the 5' RACE reads were re-called with MiXCR into one record per CDR3 protein. The sample lists roughly 250,000 distinct CDR3 sequences, over 10% seen once, with 0.5% to 0.6% in the top ten. The sample holds a few counts of this clonotype. Its antigen is as yet unknown. The sample in question was CD4+ T cells sorted from PBMCs, obtained 45 days after the yellow fever booster vaccination. The sequence was collected from a man aged 30-40 years who received the YFV17D yellow fever vaccine.

CDR3 loop: CASSGPDQPQHF. CDR3 coding DNA: TGTGCCAGCAGTGGACCGGATCAGCCCCAGCATTTT. V gene TRBV2 combines with J gene TRBJ1-5; unclear D gene. The germline V and J ends were trimmed by 4 bases and 5 bases, with 6 bases remaining between them. The CDR3 extends over 12 amino acids. CDR1 SNHLY and CDR2 FYNNEI come from the germline V gene.